Each of the 18 T cell receptor beta chains below was sequenced from the same sample in a study of shared clonotypes between healthy human individuals. Clones were read by immunoSEQ multiplex PCR, and TCRdb kept only the in-frame ones, dropping some. Of about 480,000 clones detected, 79% appear once; the ten largest clones hold approximately 12%. Sequences were obtained from PBMCs. Receptors originate from a middle-aged woman in good health. Some clones in this sample may be carry-over from other donors' samples.

This clone was detected only once. The chain links TRBV11-2 to TRBJ2-7; 9 bases fit TRBD2. Germline CDR1 and CDR2: SGHAT and FQNNGV. CDR3 length equals 18 residues. V trimming: 5 bases; J trimming: 3 bases; junction bases outside the gene matches: 17. The CDR3 region is CASSPLGRASGVNYEQYF. As DNA, the CDR3 is TGTGCCAGCAGCCCACTAGGGCGGGCTAGCGGGGTTAACTACGAGCAGTACTTC.

The rearrangement joins TRBV28 to TRBJ2-2; either TRBD1 or TRBD2 may fit D (6 bases each). V lost 6 bases and J lost 0, with 14 bases in between. The CDR3 contains 16 residues. CDR1 MDHEN and CDR2 SYDVKM come from the germline V gene. CDR3 residues: CASSPGGTTNTGELFF. The CDR3 DNA reads as TGTGCCAGCAGCCCTGGGGGGACAACGAACACCGGGGAGCTGTTTTTT.

The rearrangement uses TRBV6-4 and TRBJ2-2; unclear D gene. The V gene lost 3 bases and the J gene lost 2 bases, with 10 bases spanning the gap. CDR1 and CDR2 (germline): MRHNA, SNTAGT. The CDR3 loop spans 15 amino acids. The CDR3 bases are TGTGCCAGCAGTGAAGTTTACAGAAACACCGGGGAGCTGTTTTTT. Translating gives CASSEVYRNTGELFF.

The chain carries TRBV5-1 and TRBJ2-2, with D unclear. Trimming took 3 bases from V and 1 from J, leaving 13 bases between them. CDR1 SGHRS and CDR2 YFSETQ come from the germline V gene. The CDR3 has 16 residues. The CDR3 bases are TGCGCCAGCAGCTCGACAACTCTAGTGAACACCGGGGAGCTGTTTTTT. Its translation: CASSSTTLVNTGELFF.

The rearrangement uses TRBV7-3 and TRBJ2-2, with D perhaps TRBD1 (5 bases). Germline-derived CDR1 and CDR2 are SGHTA and FQGTGA. V was trimmed by 5 bases and J by 0 bases, leaving 7 bases between them. There are 14 residues in the CDR3. CDR3: CASSRQSNTGELFF. The CDR3 DNA reads as TGTGCCAGCAGCCGACAGTCGAACACCGGGGAGCTGTTTTTT.

This clone was observed at least ten times. This chain connects TRBV7-8 to TRBJ2-7; 9 positions match TRBD1. This CDR3 is built from 14 residues. Germline V gene data show CDR1 as SGHVS and CDR2 as FQNEAQ. The V and J ends lost 4 bases and 6 bases, in that order; junction bases with no gene match: 7. The CDR3 DNA reads as TGTGCCAGCAGCTCCGAGACAGGGGGTAGCGAGCAGTACTTC. This codes for CASSSETGGSEQYF.

This clone was observed a few times. This chain joins TRBV4-1 and TRBJ1-3, with TRBD1 identical over 7 bases. The trim removed 0 bases at V and 0 bases at J, leaving 5 bases unmatched. Germline-derived CDR1 and CDR2 are MGHRA and YSYEKL. This CDR3 spans 17 amino acids. CDR3 sequence (DNA): TGCGCCAGCAGCCAAGAGACAGGGCTTTACTCTGGAAACACCATATATTTT. Protein sequence: CASSQETGLYSGNTIYF.

The sample holds one count of this clone. The chain joins TRBV19 to TRBJ2-3; D is undetermined. Trimming took 4 bases from V and 3 from J, leaving 8 bases between them. There are 13 residues in the CDR3. Germline CDR1 and CDR2: LNHDA and SQIVND (reference sequence). The CDR3 coding sequence is TGTGCCAGTAGTAAGATGGGAACAGATACGCAGTATTTT. This translates into CASSKMGTDTQYF. Complete variable domain (other parts from reference TRBV19 and TRBJ2-3): DGGITQSPKYLFRKEGQNVTLSCEQNLNHDAMYWYRQDPGQGLRLIYYSQIVNDFQKGDIAEGYSVSREKKESFPLTVTSAQKNPTAFYLCASSKMGTDTQYFGPGTRLTVL.

A few counts support this clone. This rearrangement joins TRBV11-3 to TRBJ2-1; the match to TRBD2 covers 7 bases. Losses at the gene ends were 2 bases for V and 10 bases for J; bases not matched to a gene: 14. CDR3 size: 16 residues. CDR1 and CDR2 from the germline V gene are SGHNT and YENEEA. CDR3 nucleotide sequence: TGTGCCAGCAGCTTACGTGCGGGAGTTGGGTCCATGGAGCAGTTCTTC. Protein product: CASSLRAGVGSMEQFF. The whole variable domain, remainder taken from reference TRBV11-3 and TRBJ2-1, is EAGVVQSPRYKIIEKKQPVAFWCNPISGHNTLYWYLQNLGQGPELLIRYENEEAVDDSQLPKDRFSAERLKGVDSTLKIQPAELGDSAVYLCASSLRAGVGSMEQFFGPGTRLTVL.

The chain carries TRBV18 and TRBJ2-5, with 10 bases fitting TRBD2. The CDR3 is made up of 16 amino acids. V shed 6 bases, J shed 2 bases, and the junction held 9 bases outside the gene matches. Germline V lookup: CDR1 KGHSH, CDR2 LQKENI. The DNA for the CDR3 is TGTGCCAGCTCTGCTTTTGGACTAGCGGTACAAGAGACCCAGTACTTC. Residues: CASSAFGLAVQETQYF. Full variable domain (rest looked up from reference TRBV18 and TRBJ2-5): NAGVMQNPRHLVRRRGQEARLRCSPMKGHSHVYWYRQLPEEGLKFMVYLQKENIIDESGMPKERFSAEFPKEGPSILRIQQVVRGDSAAYFCASSAFGLAVQETQYFGPGTRLLVL.

The chain is built from TRBV30 and TRBJ2-3, with D unclear. Germline lookup yields CDR1 GTSNPN and CDR2 SVGIG (reference sequence). CDR3 length equals 17 residues. Trimming stripped 1 base from V and 3 bases from J, with 20 bases between. CDR3 nucleotide sequence: TGTGCCTGGAGTGAAGGGCTAGTTTCGGGTTGGACAGATACGCAGTATTTT. Its protein is CAWSEGLVSGWTDTQYF.

As regards this clone: A read error is possible here, since a much larger clone lies one base away. The chain uses TRBV10-3 and TRBJ2-7, with 9 bases that match TRBD1. CDR1 ENHRY and CDR2 SYGVKD come from the germline V gene. The CDR3 runs to 13 residues. The CDR3 loop is CAISARDRVEQCF. The CDR3 DNA reads as TGTGCCATCAGTGCCCGGGACAGGGTCGAGCAGTGCTTC.

V and J are TRBV4-3 and TRBJ1-5; D is undetermined. The CDR3 totals 15 residues. Germline CDR1 and CDR2: LGHNA and YSLEER. Trimming shortened V by 0 bases and J by 2 bases, and 8 bases separated the two germline ends. CDR3 amino acids: CASSQEHGGNQPQHF. As DNA, the CDR3 is TGCGCCAGCAGCCAAGAACACGGTGGCAATCAGCCCCAGCATTTT.

The rearrangement uses TRBV4-1 and TRBJ2-3; the match to TRBD2 covers 8 bases. The V and J ends lost 2 bases and 8 bases, in that order; junction bases with no gene match: 9. The CDR3 spans 15 residues. Germline V gene data show CDR1 as MGHRA and CDR2 as YSYEKL. The CDR3: CASSQRGLDHGTQYF. CDR3 in DNA: TGCGCCAGCAGCCAAAGGGGACTAGACCACGGTACGCAGTATTTT.

The gene calls are TRBV11-1 and TRBJ2-1; 9 bases are shared with TRBD1. CDR3 length: 13 residues. With 9 bases clipped from V and 5 bases from J, the junction kept 5 bases outside the gene matches. Germline V gives CDR1 SGHAT, CDR2 FQDESV (reference sequence). CDR3 coding DNA: TGTGCCAGTGGGACAGGGTTCGACAATGAGCAGTTCTTC. Protein sequence: CASGTGFDNEQFF.

The chain couples TRBV7-9 to TRBJ2-7; either TRBD1 or TRBD2 may supply D (6 bases each). The length of the CDR3 is 13 residues. In germline, CDR1 is SEHNR, CDR2 FQNEAQ (reference sequence). V lost 5 bases, J lost 2 bases, and 10 bases lay in between. This CDR3 reads CASSPEGAYEQYF. CDR3 bases: TGTGCCAGCAGCCCGGAGGGGGCCTACGAGCAGTACTTC.

This chain joins TRBV5-1 and TRBJ2-5; D possibly uses TRBD1 or TRBD2 (7 bases each). The germline V gene encodes CDR1 SGHRS and CDR2 YFSETQ. V lost 5 bases to trimming and J lost 5 bases, with 13 bases between them. The CDR3 length is 13 residues. Written as DNA, the CDR3 is TGCGCCAGCAGAAGACAGGGAGGGGAGACCCAGTACTTC. Its translation is CASRRQGGETQYF.

The chain has TRBV9 and TRBJ2-5; 9 nucleotides align to TRBD1. From germline, CDR1 is SGDLS and CDR2 YYNGEE. V dropped 7 bases and J dropped 2; count of bases not matched to a gene: 18. CDR3 length equals 18 residues. Here the CDR3 DNA reads TGTGCCAGCCCCAACCGCCGGGGGGCCGGGACAGGGCAAGAGACCCAGTACTTC. Its translation is CASPNRRGAGTGQETQYF.